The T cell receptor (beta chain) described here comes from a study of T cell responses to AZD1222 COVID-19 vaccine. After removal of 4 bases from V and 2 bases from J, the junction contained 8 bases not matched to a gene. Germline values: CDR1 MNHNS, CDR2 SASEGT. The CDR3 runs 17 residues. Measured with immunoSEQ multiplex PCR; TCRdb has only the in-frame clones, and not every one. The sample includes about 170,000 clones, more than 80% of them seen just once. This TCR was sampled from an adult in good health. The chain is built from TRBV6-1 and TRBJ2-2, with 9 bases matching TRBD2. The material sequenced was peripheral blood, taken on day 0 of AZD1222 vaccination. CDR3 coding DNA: TGTGCCAGCAGTGTTTTGGGCGGGGGGGCCAACACCGGGGAGCTGTTTTTT. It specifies CASSVLGGGANTGELFF.